The rows below give T cell receptor beta chains drawn from one sample of a study of somatic mutations in cytotoxic T cells in rheumatoid arthritis. Assay used: immunoSEQ multiplex PCR; TCRdb lists only in-frame clones, some missing. The sample includes some 40,000 clones, approximately 84% of them seen just once. Sequenced input: CD8+ T cells sorted from blood. The receptors here all came from a man between 40 and 49 years old in good health. Both conserved end residues are part of each CDR3. The order of the fields is V gene, J gene, D gene, clone size, CDR3 protein, CDR3 DNA. D genes are given only for firm matches. Part of the rows lack a size; the others show once, few, many or a class for expanded clones.

TRBV30	TRBJ1-4	-	-	CAWSAFNEKLFF	TGTGCCTGGAGTGCCTTCAATGAAAAACTGTTTTTT
TRBV7-9	TRBJ2-3	TRBD1	-	CASSSVGQGLDTQYF	TGTGCCAGCAGCTCGGTAGGACAGGGTCTAGATACGCAGTATTTT
TRBV19	TRBJ2-2	TRBD1	-	CASRDRGFTGELFF	TGTGCCAGCAGGGACAGGGGGTTCACCGGGGAGCTGTTTTTT
TRBV19	TRBJ1-3	-	-	CASTPFNSGNTIYF	TGTGCCAGTACCCCCTTCAACTCTGGAAACACCATATATTTT
TRBV23-1	TRBJ2-7	TRBD1	few	CASSQSTGSSYEQYF	TGCGCCAGCAGTCAATCGACAGGGTCCTCCTACGAGCAGTACTTC
TRBV28	TRBJ2-7	-	-	CASSPRTEQYF	TGTGCCAGCAGCCCCCGTACCGAGCAGTACTTC
TRBV29-1	TRBJ1-2	-	-	CSVERYLANYGYTF	TGCAGCGTTGAACGGTATCTAGCTAACTATGGCTACACCTTC
TRBV7-9	TRBJ1-5	-	once	CASSWGNQPQHF	TGTGCCAGCAGCTGGGGCAATCAGCCCCAGCATTTT
TRBV6-1	TRBJ2-5	-	-	CASSGSGFQETQYF	TGTGCCAGCAGTGGGTCAGGGTTCCAAGAGACCCAGTACTTC
TRBV7-9	TRBJ1-2	TRBD1	-	CASSRGTAYGYTF	TGTGCCAGCAGCCGCGGGACAGCCTATGGCTACACCTTC
TRBV28	TRBJ2-3	TRBD2	-	CASSGTSPDTQYF	TGTGCCAGCAGTGGGACTAGCCCAGATACGCAGTATTTT
TRBV9	TRBJ2-3	-	once	CASSVGNWGTDTQYF	TGTGCCAGCAGCGTAGGAAATTGGGGGACAGATACGCAGTATTTT
TRBV27	TRBJ2-3	TRBD2	once	CASSSPLAGATDTQYF	TGTGCCAGCAGTTCCCCTCTGGCGGGAGCCACAGATACGCAGTATTTT
TRBV19	TRBJ2-7	-	-	CASSIAVTDYEQYF	TGTGCCAGTAGTATCGCGGTCACAGACTACGAGCAGTACTTC
TRBV21-1	TRBJ2-1	-	-	CASSKERLRSSYNEQFF	TGTGCCAGCAGCAAAGAGAGGCTCCGGAGCTCCTACAATGAGCAGTTCTTC